This is a list of T cell receptor beta chains from one sample in a study of OX40 agonist ivuxolimab in advanced cancers. Method: immunoSEQ multiplex PCR; TCRdb's copy keeps in-frame clones and lacks some. The sample has tens of thousands of clones; more than 70% are singletons. The starting material was CD4+ or CD8+ T cells sorted from blood, obtained in a trial of the OX40 agonist ivuxolimab. The receptor set was obtained from an adult with an advanced solid tumor such as melanoma, head and neck, liver or kidney cancer. Both conserved end residues are part of each CDR3. Each record gives: V gene, D gene, J gene, clone size, CDR3 protein, CDR3 DNA. The D gene is left open where the match is weak. Not all rows give a size; the values are once, few, many and, for expanded clones, a class.

TRBV19,.,TRBJ1-5,.,CASSTPGGRGQPQHF,TGTGCCAGTAGTACCCCTGGGGGGCGAGGACAGCCCCAGCATTTT
TRBV7-3,TRBD1,TRBJ2-7,.,CASSKTGGPLSYEQYF,TGTGCCAGCAGCAAAACAGGGGGCCCCCTATCCTACGAGCAGTACTTC
TRBV6-5,.,TRBJ2-5,.,CASSYGLGGGETQYF,TGTGCCAGCAGTTACGGGTTGGGGGGAGGAGAGACCCAGTACTTC
TRBV2,.,TRBJ2-7,.,CASSERVYPYEQYF,TGTGCCAGCAGTGAAAGGGTTTATCCCTACGAGCAGTACTTC
TRBV19,.,TRBJ1-1,.,CASSVGRLGSAFF,TGTGCCAGTAGTGTGGGACGACTAGGATCGGCTTTCTTT
TRBV6-5,TRBD1,TRBJ1-5,.,CASRLTGGSGQPQHF,TGTGCCAGCAGACTAACAGGGGGCTCTGGTCAGCCCCAGCATTTT
TRBV7-3,.,TRBJ1-5,.,CASSPQGWAQPQHF,TGTGCCAGCAGTCCTCAGGGGTGGGCTCAGCCCCAGCATTTT
TRBV5-6,.,TRBJ1-1,.,CASSLEQVRRDTEAFF,TGTGCCAGCAGCTTGGAACAGGTTCGGCGGGACACTGAAGCTTTCTTT
TRBV5-1,.,TRBJ2-3,.,CASSPTVSRSDTQYF,TGCGCCAGCAGCCCCACGGTCAGCCGGTCAGATACGCAGTATTTT
TRBV19,.,TRBJ2-2,once,CASSIWRASAGELFF,TGTGCCAGTAGTATCTGGAGGGCCAGTGCCGGGGAGCTGTTTTTT
TRBV28,.,TRBJ1-2,.,CASGYGSAGYTF,TGTGCCAGCGGATACGGCTCGGCTGGCTACACCTTC
TRBV10-3,TRBD1,TRBJ2-7,.,CAISPTGGPYEQYF,TGTGCCATCAGCCCGACAGGGGGCCCCTACGAGCAGTACTTC
TRBV11-3,TRBD1,TRBJ1-1,.,CASSPRTGGRLGAFF,TGTGCCAGCAGCCCGCGGACAGGAGGTCGATTGGGAGCTTTCTTT
TRBV6-1,TRBD2,TRBJ2-7,.,CASTLAGLYEQYF,TGTGCCAGCACACTAGCGGGTCTCTACGAGCAGTACTTC
TRBV11-2,.,TRBJ2-1,.,CASSFSLARIYNEQFF,TGTGCCAGCAGCTTCTCCCTCGCGAGAATCTACAATGAGCAGTTCTTC
TRBV12-1,.,TRBJ2-3,.,CASSPLGTSGSGDTQYF,TGTGCCAGCAGCCCCCTCGGGACTAGCGGGAGTGGGGATACGCAGTATTTT
TRBV19,.,TRBJ1-4,.,CARSYQEINEKLFF,TGTGCCAGATCATATCAGGAGATCAATGAAAAACTGTTTTTT
TRBV19,.,TRBJ1-2,.,CASRTRTGGDYGYTF,TGTGCCAGTAGAACCCGGACTGGAGGGGACTATGGCTACACCTTC
TRBV29-1,.,TRBJ2-7,.,CSVSGTPAYEQYF,TGCAGCGTTTCGGGGACACCGGCTTACGAGCAGTACTTC
TRBV7-9,.,TRBJ2-1,.,CASSFVGNEQFF,TGTGCCAGCAGCTTTGTGGGGAATGAGCAGTTCTTC
TRBV4-3,.,TRBJ2-2,.,CASSQEAGASNTGELFF,TGCGCCAGCAGCCAAGAGGCAGGTGCTTCGAACACCGGGGAGCTGTTTTTT
TRBV19,.,TRBJ1-5,.,CASRRGFGDQPQHF,TGTGCCAGTAGGAGGGGTTTCGGCGATCAGCCCCAGCATTTT
TRBV11-3,TRBD2,TRBJ2-1,.,CASSLAEISYNEQFF,TGTGCCAGCAGCCTAGCGGAGATCTCCTACAATGAGCAGTTCTTC
TRBV15,.,TRBJ2-6,once,CATSLSSGANVLTF,TGTGCCACCAGCTTATCCTCTGGGGCCAACGTCCTGACTTTC
TRBV4-2,.,TRBJ2-3,.,CASSQEGVTGRDTQYF,TGTGCCAGCAGCCAAGAGGGTGTAACAGGGCGTGATACGCAGTATTTT
TRBV27,.,TRBJ1-1,.,CASSISVNTEAFF,TGTGCCAGCAGTATAAGTGTAAACACTGAAGCTTTCTTT
TRBV5-5,TRBD1,TRBJ2-1,few,CASSLTPGTAYNEQFF,TGTGCCAGCAGCTTAACTCCCGGGACAGCATACAATGAGCAGTTCTTC
TRBV11-2,.,TRBJ2-7,.,CASSLDLGPYYEQYF,TGTGCCAGCAGCTTAGATCTGGGGCCCTACTACGAGCAGTACTTC
TRBV21-1,.,TRBJ2-7,.,CASSKTSLYEQYF,TGTGCCAGCAGCAAGACTAGCCTCTACGAGCAGTACTTC
TRBV29-1,TRBD2,TRBJ2-2,.,CSVSQLAGSNTGELFF,TGCAGCGTCAGCCAACTAGCGGGGTCGAACACCGGGGAGCTGTTTTTT
TRBV7-6,TRBD2,TRBJ2-1,.,CANSFPGTSDNEQFF,TGTGCCAACAGCTTTCCCGGGACTAGCGACAATGAGCAGTTCTTC
TRBV10-2,TRBD2,TRBJ2-1,.,CASSPQLAGGPSEQFF,TGCGCCAGCAGTCCCCAACTAGCGGGAGGGCCTAGTGAGCAGTTCTTC
TRBV5-1,.,TRBJ2-7,.,CASSFSGQTYEQYF,TGCGCCAGCAGCTTCTCGGGACAAACCTACGAGCAGTACTTC
TRBV19,TRBD1,TRBJ1-1,.,CATSIPWDRAQNTEAFF,TGTGCCACCTCCATCCCCTGGGACAGGGCACAGAACACTGAAGCTTTCTTT
TRBV10-3,.,TRBJ1-2,once,CAISVAGDDYGYTF,TGTGCCATCAGTGTCGCAGGGGATGACTATGGCTACACCTTC
TRBV6-5,.,TRBJ2-7,.,CASSYGTGVLTHEQYF,TGTGCCAGCAGTTACGGCACGGGGGTCTTAACCCACGAGCAGTACTTC
TRBV6-5,TRBD1,TRBJ2-7,once,CASSWTGGGYEQYF,TGTGCCAGCAGCTGGACAGGGGGCGGCTACGAGCAGTACTTC
TRBV7-9,TRBD2,TRBJ2-5,few,CASTFGAGGYQETQYF,TGTGCCAGCACCTTCGGGGCGGGGGGGTACCAAGAGACCCAGTACTTC
TRBV6-6,.,TRBJ1-4,.,CASRLAGAENEKLFF,TGTGCCAGCCGCCTAGCCGGGGCAGAGAATGAAAAACTGTTTTTT
TRBV5-1,.,TRBJ1-4,.,CASSRSGTGGNEKLFF,TGCGCCAGCAGCAGGTCCGGGACGGGGGGTAATGAAAAACTGTTTTTT
TRBV5-1,TRBD2,TRBJ2-1,few,CASSFTASGSDEQFF,TGCGCCAGCAGCTTCACGGCTAGCGGGAGCGATGAGCAGTTCTTC
TRBV7-2,TRBD1,TRBJ2-3,.,CASSPDRFTDTQYF,TGTGCCAGCAGCCCGGACAGGTTCACAGATACGCAGTATTTT
TRBV27,TRBD1,TRBJ2-7,.,CASSLSWTGGYEQYF,TGTGCCAGCAGTTTATCCTGGACAGGGGGCTACGAGCAGTACTTC
TRBV5-6,.,TRBJ1-2,.,CASSLATGGYTF,TGTGCCAGCAGCTTGGCCACAGGTGGCTACACCTTC
TRBV30,TRBD2,TRBJ2-5,.,CAWSGTSGSGETQYF,TGTGCCTGGAGTGGAACTAGCGGGTCAGGGGAGACCCAGTACTTC
TRBV9,TRBD1,TRBJ2-3,.,CASSGDSRTDTQYF,TGTGCCAGCAGCGGGGACAGTCGCACAGATACGCAGTATTTT
TRBV2,.,TRBJ1-2,medium-sized,CASRDSGYTF,TGTGCCAGCAGGGACAGTGGCTACACCTTC
TRBV7-9,.,TRBJ2-4,.,CASSPGAGAKNIQYF,TGTGCCAGCAGCCCAGGGGCCGGAGCCAAAAACATTCAGTACTTC
TRBV5-6,TRBD1,TRBJ2-3,.,CASRTGVISTDTQYF,TGTGCCAGCAGAACAGGGGTAATTTCCACAGATACGCAGTATTTT
TRBV11-2,.,TRBJ1-3,.,CASSLVAGSIGNTIYF,TGTGCCAGCAGCTTAGTGGCAGGGTCGATTGGAAACACCATATATTTT
TRBV11-2,.,TRBJ2-7,.,CASSPGAGVRSISYEQYF,TGTGCCAGCAGCCCGGGGGCGGGAGTAAGGTCGATTTCCTACGAGCAGTACTTC
TRBV19,TRBD2,TRBJ2-1,.,CASSMGLAGVSYNEQFF,TGTGCCAGTAGTATGGGACTAGCGGGGGTCTCCTACAATGAGCAGTTCTTC
TRBV20-1,.,TRBJ2-7,.,CSVNSVYEQYF,TGCAGTGTAAACTCCGTCTACGAGCAGTACTTC
TRBV4-1,.,TRBJ2-2,.,CASSPLPGVRLNTGELFF,TGCGCCAGCAGCCCCCTCCCTGGCGTTCGTCTGAACACCGGGGAGCTGTTTTTT
TRBV18,TRBD1,TRBJ1-1,.,CASSPPAGGNTEAFF,TGTGCCAGCTCACCACCGGCAGGGGGGAACACTGAAGCTTTCTTT
TRBV5-1,.,TRBJ2-5,.,CASSRGAGGQETQYF,TGCGCCAGCAGCCGGGGGGCCGGGGGGCAAGAGACCCAGTACTTC
TRBV5-1,TRBD1,TRBJ2-5,.,CASSLGQGAWQETQYF,TGCGCCAGCAGCTTAGGACAGGGGGCCTGGCAAGAGACCCAGTACTTC